Described below is a single TCR beta chain sequence and its context. Its antigen remains unidentified. This CDR3 region has 13 residues. CDR1 and CDR2 (germline): SQVTM, ANQGSEA. V lost 6 bases, J lost 4 bases, and 13 bases lay in between. The sample is drawn from a study of STAT5B mutations in CD4+ large granular lymphocyte leukemia. Some clones are missing from TCRdb's copy, which holds only in-frame ones; the method was immunoSEQ multiplex PCR. This sample has 20,000 or so clones, with over 70% found just once. Overall study results and limits: Over 20% of private leukemic clonotypes occurred rarely in other patients' non-leukemic repertoires. Patient CD4-sorted repertoires looked more clonal than healthy CD4+ repertoires, even without putative leukemic clones.

The sequenced sample was CD4+ T cells from blood buffy coats. V is TRBV29-1 and J is TRBJ1-5; tentatively, D is TRBD1 (6 bases). The receptor was derived from a human donor in good health. CDR3 DNA: TGCAGCGTGCGGGACAATATAAATCAGCCCCAGCATTTT. Protein sequence: CSVRDNINQPQHF.